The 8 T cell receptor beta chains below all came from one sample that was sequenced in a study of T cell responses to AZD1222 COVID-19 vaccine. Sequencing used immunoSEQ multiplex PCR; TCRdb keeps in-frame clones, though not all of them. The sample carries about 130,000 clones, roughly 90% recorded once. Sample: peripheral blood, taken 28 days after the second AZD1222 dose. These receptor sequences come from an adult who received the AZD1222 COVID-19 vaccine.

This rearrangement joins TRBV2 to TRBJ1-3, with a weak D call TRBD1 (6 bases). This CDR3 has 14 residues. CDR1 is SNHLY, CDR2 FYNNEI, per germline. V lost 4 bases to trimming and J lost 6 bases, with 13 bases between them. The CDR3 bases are TGTGCCAGCAGTGTCGGAACAGGGTCAAACACCATATATTTT. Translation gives CASSVGTGSNTIYF.

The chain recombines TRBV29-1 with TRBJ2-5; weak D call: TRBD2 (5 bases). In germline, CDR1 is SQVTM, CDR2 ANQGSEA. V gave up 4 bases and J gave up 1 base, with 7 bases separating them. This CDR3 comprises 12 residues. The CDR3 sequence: CSVGGFQETQYF. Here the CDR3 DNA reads TGCAGCGTTGGAGGGTTCCAAGAGACCCAGTACTTC.

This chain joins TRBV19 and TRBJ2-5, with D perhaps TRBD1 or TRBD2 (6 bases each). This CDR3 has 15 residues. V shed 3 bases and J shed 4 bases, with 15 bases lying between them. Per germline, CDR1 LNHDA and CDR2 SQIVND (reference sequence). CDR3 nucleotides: TGTGCCAGTAGTATTATTGGGGGGCGCGGAGAGACCCAGTACTTC. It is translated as CASSIIGGRGETQYF.

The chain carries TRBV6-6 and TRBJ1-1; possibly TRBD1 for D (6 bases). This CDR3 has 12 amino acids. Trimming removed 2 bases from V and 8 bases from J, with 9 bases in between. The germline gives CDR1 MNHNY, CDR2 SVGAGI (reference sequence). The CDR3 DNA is TGTGCCAGCAGTTACGCCGACAGGGAAGCTTTCTTT. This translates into CASSYADREAFF.

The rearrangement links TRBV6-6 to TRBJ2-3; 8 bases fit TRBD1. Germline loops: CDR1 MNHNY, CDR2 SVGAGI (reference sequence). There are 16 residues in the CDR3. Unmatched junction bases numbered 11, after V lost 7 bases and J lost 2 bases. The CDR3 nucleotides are TGTGCCAGCAAACTCCAGGGGGCGGACCTCACAGATACGCAGTATTTT. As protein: CASKLQGADLTDTQYF.

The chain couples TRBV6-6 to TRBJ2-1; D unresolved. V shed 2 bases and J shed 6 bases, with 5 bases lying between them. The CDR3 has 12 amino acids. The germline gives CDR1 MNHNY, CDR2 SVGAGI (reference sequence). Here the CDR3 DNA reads TGTGCCAGCAGTTACAAGGGCAATGAGCAGTTCTTC. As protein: CASSYKGNEQFF.

DNA for the CDR3: TGTGCCAGCAGACTCGACGTAAACACCATATATTTT. Protein sequence: CASRLDVNTIYF. The chain joins TRBV12-3 or TRBV12-4 to TRBJ1-3; D is unresolved. V was clipped by 6 bases and J by 6 bases, with 9 bases between them. The CDR3 totals 12 residues.

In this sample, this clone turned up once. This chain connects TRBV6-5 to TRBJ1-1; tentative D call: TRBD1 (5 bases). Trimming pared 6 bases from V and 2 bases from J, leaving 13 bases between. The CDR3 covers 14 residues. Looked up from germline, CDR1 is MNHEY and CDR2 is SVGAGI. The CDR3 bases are TGTGCCAGCAGAGACAACCGGGGCAACACTGAAGCTTTCTTT. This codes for CASRDNRGNTEAFF.